Below, 10 T cell receptor beta chains from the same sample are listed, as sequenced in a study of cytomegalovirus exposure and HLA in healthy donors. Primers: 60 Vbeta forward and 13 Jbeta reverse. The protocol was immunoSEQ multiplex PCR, while the TCRdb copy is restricted to in-frame clones and leaves out a portion. The data contain about 190,000 clones, 80% to 90% of them singletons. Sequenced material: PBMCs. The receptors here all came from a man in his thirties or forties in good health and CMV-seronegative.

This clone appeared once. The V call is TRBV4-3, the J call TRBJ2-7; TRBD1 aligns across 8 bases. The germline CDR1 and CDR2 sequences are LGHNA and YSLEER. V gave up 0 bases and J gave up 3 bases; unmatched junction bases: 4. The CDR3 contains 15 residues. The CDR3 nucleotides read TGCGCCAGCAGCCAAGACGGGACAGGCTTCTACGAGCAGTACTTC. Amino acids: CASSQDGTGFYEQYF.

The J gene is TRBJ1-1, the V gene TRBV4-1; 11 nucleotides agree with TRBD1. Per germline, CDR1 MGHRA and CDR2 YSYEKL. The CDR3 is 17 amino acids. J was trimmed by 6 bases and V by 4 bases; bases with no gene match: 13. The CDR3 DNA reads as TGCGCCAGCAGCCTAGGAATCTCCGGGACAGGGGGTGCTGAAGCTTTCTTT. Its translation: CASSLGISGTGGAEAFF.

This clone has just a few counts. J is TRBJ2-3 and V is TRBV12-5; D is unclear. CDR1 is LGHNT, CDR2 FRNRAP, per germline. The CDR3 length is 12 residues. V was pared by 5 bases and J by 2 bases, with 5 bases between. The CDR3 region has the DNA TGTGCTAGTGGTCGGTCCACAGATACGCAGTATTTT. Protein: CASGRSTDTQYF.

V gene TRBV28 combines with J gene TRBJ2-5; 11 bases agree with TRBD2. The germline CDR1 and CDR2 sequences are MDHEN and SYDVKM. The V segment lost 2 bases and the J segment 13 bases; nucleotides outside the gene matches: 12. CDR3 length equals 15 residues. In DNA form, the CDR3 reads TGTGCCAGCAGTTTAACAGGATTAGCGGGGGGGCAAAGGTACTTC. It codes for CASSLTGLAGGQRYF.

This chain uses TRBV29-1 with TRBJ2-1, with D possibly matching TRBD1 (5 bases). Germline values: CDR1 SQVTM, CDR2 ANQGSEA. V was trimmed by 1 base and J by 8 bases, leaving 6 bases between them. CDR3 length: 11 residues. CDR3 DNA sequence: TGCAGCGTTGAAGGCAGGGATGAGCAGTTCTTC. Translated, it gives CSVEGRDEQFF.

The CDR3 DNA reads as TGTGCCAGCAGCGTAGATAGTAAATCTGGAAACACCATATATTTT. This sequence encodes CASSVDSKSGNTIYF. This chain uses TRBV9 with TRBJ1-3; no firm D call. There are 15 residues in the CDR3. CDR1 is SGDLS, CDR2 YYNGEE, per germline. V lost 0 bases, J lost 1 base, and 8 bases lay in between.

In its sample, this clone was seen once. This chain connects TRBV10-1 to TRBJ2-5; tentative D call: TRBD1 (6 bases). Between the trimmed V and J ends, which lost 7 bases and 3 bases, there was a span of 30 bases. Germline V gene data show CDR1 as WNHNN and CDR2 as SYGVQD (reference sequence). The CDR3 loop spans 19 amino acids. The CDR3 DNA sequence: TGCGCCAGCAAAGGGGCTTCCGGACAGTACAACGACCCAAAAGAGACCCAGTACTTC. Protein: CASKGASGQYNDPKETQYF.

This clone has more than one count but fewer than ten. The chain uses TRBV5-3 and TRBJ1-4, with D unclear. TRBV5-3 is an ORF for which the function is uncertain. This CDR3 is built from 16 residues. The V gene lost 0 bases and the J gene lost 8 bases, with 17 bases spanning the gap. CDR3 sequence reads: CARSLDHSPYREKLFF. The CDR3 DNA sequence: TGTGCCAGAAGCTTGGACCACAGCCCCTATCGCGAAAAACTGTTTTTT.

CDR3 sequence: CASASGLAGDTQYF. The CDR3 DNA reads as TGTGCCAGCGCGTCTGGACTAGCGGGAGATACGCAGTATTTT. This chain connects TRBV27 to TRBJ2-3; TRBD2 matches at 11 bases. Per germline, CDR1 MNHEY and CDR2 SMNVEV (reference sequence). The CDR3 sequence is 14 residues long. The V and J ends lost 8 bases and 5 bases, in that order; junction bases with no gene match: 6.

The CDR3 DNA is TGCAGTGCTGGACTGCGAGAGACCCAGTACTTC. Its protein product is CSAGLRETQYF. This sequence joins TRBV20-1 and TRBJ2-5; D possibly corresponds to TRBD2 (5 bases). With 5 bases removed from V and 4 bases from J, the gap between germline ends came to 8 bases. The CDR3 runs to 11 residues. The germline gives CDR1 DFQATT, CDR2 SNEGSKA (reference sequence).